This T cell receptor (beta chain) was observed in a study of patients and donors after allogeneic stem cell transplantation. TCRdb ran MiXCR on the RT-PCR reads and lists one entry per CDR3 protein. The sample has 150,000 to 200,000 distinct CDR3 sequences; approximately 30% are singletons. With 6 bases removed from V and 2 bases from J, the gap between germline ends came to 9 bases. Germline V gene lookup returns CDR1 SQVTM and CDR2 ANQGSEA. The CDR3 length is 12 residues. The sequenced sample was blood, either unsorted or a sorted T cell fraction (not recorded which). This chain links TRBV29-1 with TRBJ2-3; tentatively, D is TRBD2 (5 bases). The TCR sequence derives from a human donor who was either an allogeneic HSCT recipient or a stem cell or donor lymphocyte infusion donor (not recorded which). It is not recorded whose cells these are; they may come from a transplant donor. The CDR3: CSVRLTTDTQYF. The CDR3 nucleotides read TGCAGCGTCCGACTAACCACAGATACGCAGTATTTT.